This T cell receptor (beta chain) was captured by sequencing in a study of T cells in Graves' hyperthyroidism and ophthalmopathy. TCR beta CDR3 regions were amplified from RNA. HTBI primers drove first-round RT-PCR of the TCR CDR3. TCRdb analysed the multiplex PCR reads with MiXCR anew, one entry per CDR3 protein. The table lists 650,000 to 750,000 distinct CDR3 sequences, 12% to 15% of them singletons. The patients, who ranged from 18 to 65 in age, presented with newly diagnosed hyperthyroidism lasting under 2 months. Study-wide points: The model identified upcoming ophthalmopathy a median about six months ahead of onset. The majority of expanded thyroid clonotypes above 0.001 also appeared in blood.

Turning to this clonotype: Its antigen is undetermined. A read error is possible here, since a much larger clone lies one base away.

The clonotype comes from a woman aged 18-29 years with Graves' hyperthyroidism. Sequencing was carried out using blood.

The CDR3: CSAGSGTDHSPLHF. The CDR3, as DNA: TGCAGTGCCGGATCCGGGACGGACCATTCACCCCTCCACTTT. The chain employs TRBV20-1 and TRBJ1-6; D is possibly TRBD1 (5 bases). V dropped 6 bases and J dropped 8 bases, with 17 bases sitting between them. Germline V gene sequence: CDR1 DFQATT, CDR2 SNEGSKA (reference sequence). The CDR3 runs to 14 residues.